A selection of T cell receptor beta chains follows, all from one sample in a study of T-cell reconstitution after alpha-beta-depleted transplantation in children. One entry per CDR3 protein, called by TCRdb with MiXCR from the PCR reads. The sample yields 250,000 to 300,000 distinct CDR3 sequences, around 10% seen once. Sequenced material: PBMCs, taken before TCRalphabeta/CD19-depleted stem cell transplant. These receptors originate from a boy younger than two with acute myeloid leukemia, due to receive a stem cell transplant. CDR3s include the opening cysteine and the closing phenylalanine or tryptophan. The order of the fields is D gene, V gene, clone size, J gene, CDR3 protein, CDR3 DNA. D genes are given only for firm matches. Part of the rows lack a size; the others show once, few, many or a class for expanded clones.

d_gene: .; v_gene: TRBV29-1; abundance: few; j_gene: TRBJ2-7; CDR3aa: CSVLTAPYEQYF; CDR3nt: TGCAGCGTTCTTACGGCACCCTACGAGCAGTACTTC
d_gene: .; v_gene: TRBV29-1; abundance: many; j_gene: TRBJ1-6; CDR3aa: CSVLTGNKNSPLHF; CDR3nt: TGCAGCGTTCTTACAGGGAACAAGAATTCACCCCTCCACTTT
d_gene: .; v_gene: TRBV7-9; abundance: many; j_gene: TRBJ2-5; CDR3aa: CASNYWQEETQYF; CDR3nt: TGTGCCAGCAATTACTGGCAGGAAGAGACCCAGTACTTC
d_gene: .; v_gene: TRBV7-9; abundance: .; j_gene: TRBJ2-7; CDR3aa: CASSTRRERYF; CDR3nt: TGTGCCAGCAGCACCCGTAGAGAGCGGTACTTC
d_gene: TRBD1; v_gene: TRBV7-6; abundance: many; j_gene: TRBJ1-6; CDR3aa: CASSLDGGAGGSPLHF; CDR3nt: TGTGCCAGCAGCTTAGATGGCGGGGCAGGGGGTTCACCCCTCCACTTT
d_gene: .; v_gene: TRBV11-2; abundance: few; j_gene: TRBJ2-6; CDR3aa: CASSPRVRWRAGANVLTF; CDR3nt: TGTGCCAGCAGCCCTAGGGTGAGGTGGCGGGCTGGGGCCAACGTCCTGACTTTC
d_gene: .; v_gene: TRBV28; abundance: .; j_gene: TRBJ2-7; CDR3aa: CASSSPYEYF; CDR3nt: TGTGCCAGCAGCTCCCCCTACGAGTACTTC
d_gene: .; v_gene: TRBV28; abundance: .; j_gene: TRBJ2-5; CDR3aa: CASSLRAPQETQYF; CDR3nt: TGTGCCAGCAGTTTGCGGGCGCCACAAGAGACCCAGTACTTC
d_gene: .; v_gene: TRBV7-6; abundance: .; j_gene: TRBJ2-3; CDR3aa: CASSSLDPPDTQYF; CDR3nt: TGTGCCAGCAGCTCCCTGGACCCGCCAGATACGCAGTATTTT
d_gene: TRBD1; v_gene: TRBV27; abundance: many; j_gene: TRBJ1-6; CDR3aa: CASSPGQGLNSPLHF; CDR3nt: TGTGCCAGCAGTCCGGGACAGGGGTTGAATTCACCCCTCCACTTT
d_gene: .; v_gene: TRBV28; abundance: many; j_gene: TRBJ2-7; CDR3aa: CASSPYRETYEQYF; CDR3nt: TGTGCCAGCAGTCCGTATAGGGAAACCTACGAGCAGTACTTC
d_gene: TRBD1; v_gene: TRBV6-1; abundance: many; j_gene: TRBJ2-5; CDR3aa: CASTTSPGQRSQETQYF; CDR3nt: TGTGCCAGCACCACCTCTCCGGGACAGCGCTCCCAAGAGACCCAGTACTTC
d_gene: TRBD1; v_gene: TRBV20-1; abundance: many; j_gene: TRBJ2-5; CDR3aa: CSGPSPGQRDTLETQYF; CDR3nt: TGCAGTGGGCCTTCCCCGGGACAGCGTGATACCTTAGAGACCCAGTACTTC
d_gene: .; v_gene: TRBV12-3/TRBV12-4; abundance: many; j_gene: TRBJ1-1; CDR3aa: CASTSTGRGTEAFF; CDR3nt: TGTGCCAGCACCTCGACGGGGCGGGGGACTGAAGCTTTCTTT
d_gene: .; v_gene: TRBV12-3/TRBV12-4; abundance: many; j_gene: TRBJ2-7; CDR3aa: CASSSLAGPTVGVYEQYF; CDR3nt: TGTGCCAGCAGTTCCCTGGCGGGACCTACCGTAGGGGTATACGAGCAGTACTTC
d_gene: .; v_gene: TRBV4-3; abundance: many; j_gene: TRBJ2-1; CDR3aa: CASSGPSGSSYNEQFF; CDR3nt: TGCGCCAGCAGCGGACCGAGCGGAAGCTCCTACAATGAGCAGTTCTTC
d_gene: TRBD1; v_gene: TRBV29-1; abundance: many; j_gene: TRBJ1-6; CDR3aa: CSVRDRGQKSPLHF; CDR3nt: TGCAGCGTCCGCGACAGGGGCCAGAAATCACCCCTCCACTTT
d_gene: TRBD2; v_gene: TRBV5-1; abundance: few; j_gene: TRBJ2-1; CDR3aa: CASSLAGGSSNEQFF; CDR3nt: TGCGCCAGCAGCTTGGCCGGCGGGAGCTCAAATGAGCAGTTCTTC
d_gene: .; v_gene: TRBV5-6; abundance: many; j_gene: TRBJ2-1; CDR3aa: CASSLEFQGIPFF; CDR3nt: TGTGCCAGCAGCTTGGAGTTCCAGGGTATACCGTTCTTC
d_gene: TRBD1; v_gene: TRBV15; abundance: many; j_gene: TRBJ2-2; CDR3aa: CATSRTGATGELFF; CDR3nt: TGTGCCACCAGCAGGACAGGGGCGACCGGGGAGCTGTTTTTT
d_gene: .; v_gene: TRBV27; abundance: many; j_gene: TRBJ1-4; CDR3aa: CASSFWGPQVEEKLFF; CDR3nt: TGTGCCAGCAGTTTTTGGGGGCCACAGGTGGAGGAAAAACTGTTTTTT
d_gene: .; v_gene: TRBV13; abundance: .; j_gene: TRBJ2-3; CDR3aa: CASSLEALGEDTQYF; CDR3nt: TGTGCCAGCAGCCTAGAGGCTCTAGGGGAAGATACGCAGTATTTT
d_gene: .; v_gene: TRBV6-5; abundance: medium-sized; j_gene: TRBJ1-1; CDR3aa: CASGRDTEAFF; CDR3nt: TGTGCCAGCGGCCGGGACACTGAAGCTTTCTTT
d_gene: .; v_gene: TRBV28; abundance: few; j_gene: TRBJ1-5; CDR3aa: CASSSGLRHF; CDR3nt: TGTGCCAGCAGTTCGGGACTCCGGCATTTT
d_gene: .; v_gene: TRBV10-3; abundance: many; j_gene: TRBJ2-5; CDR3aa: CAISESVAEAPQETQYF; CDR3nt: TGTGCCATCAGTGAGTCGGTTGCGGAGGCCCCCCAAGAGACCCAGTACTTC
d_gene: .; v_gene: TRBV18; abundance: .; j_gene: TRBJ1-2; CDR3aa: CASSPSGSNYGYTF; CDR3nt: TGTGCCAGCTCACCCTCGGGCTCTAACTATGGCTACACCTTC
d_gene: TRBD2; v_gene: TRBV15; abundance: many; j_gene: TRBJ2-1; CDR3aa: CATSTTSGSSYNEQFF; CDR3nt: TGTGCCACCAGCACGACTAGCGGCAGCTCCTACAATGAGCAGTTCTTC
d_gene: .; v_gene: TRBV7-3; abundance: many; j_gene: TRBJ2-7; CDR3aa: CASSLTWRHEQYF; CDR3nt: TGTGCCAGCAGCTTAACATGGCGACACGAGCAGTACTTC
d_gene: TRBD2; v_gene: TRBV29-1; abundance: many; j_gene: TRBJ2-7; CDR3aa: CSVDGSGSYEQYF; CDR3nt: TGCAGCGTTGATGGTAGCGGGAGCTACGAGCAGTACTTC
d_gene: TRBD1; v_gene: TRBV10-3; abundance: many; j_gene: TRBJ1-1; CDR3aa: CAISHTQGAEAFF; CDR3nt: TGTGCCATCAGTCATACTCAGGGGGCTGAAGCTTTCTTT
d_gene: .; v_gene: TRBV15; abundance: many; j_gene: TRBJ2-5; CDR3aa: CATSRSGLQETQYF; CDR3nt: TGTGCCACCAGCAGATCGGGACTGCAAGAGACCCAGTACTTC
d_gene: .; v_gene: TRBV7-6; abundance: many; j_gene: TRBJ2-1; CDR3aa: CASSLGQRGPRYNEQFF; CDR3nt: TGTGCCAGCAGCTTAGGGCAGAGAGGGCCGAGGTACAATGAGCAGTTCTTC
d_gene: .; v_gene: TRBV19; abundance: few; j_gene: TRBJ2-2; CDR3aa: CASRTGHLLSGELFF; CDR3nt: TGTGCCAGTAGGACGGGACACCTACTGAGCGGGGAGCTGTTTTTT
d_gene: .; v_gene: TRBV7-3; abundance: many; j_gene: TRBJ2-7; CDR3aa: CASSNGLEQYF; CDR3nt: TGTGCCAGCAGCAACGGATTGGAGCAGTACTTC
d_gene: TRBD1; v_gene: TRBV7-2; abundance: many; j_gene: TRBJ2-2; CDR3aa: CASRRTGVAGELFF; CDR3nt: TGTGCCAGCAGACGAACAGGGGTGGCCGGGGAGCTGTTTTTT
d_gene: TRBD2; v_gene: TRBV6-5; abundance: many; j_gene: TRBJ2-3; CDR3aa: CASSSQRGGRNTQYF; CDR3nt: TGTGCCAGCAGTTCCCAGCGGGGGGGCCGGAATACGCAGTATTTT
d_gene: TRBD2; v_gene: TRBV7-2; abundance: few; j_gene: TRBJ2-7; CDR3aa: CASRRTSGSTREQYF; CDR3nt: TGTGCCAGCAGACGGACTAGCGGGAGTACTAGGGAGCAGTACTTC
d_gene: .; v_gene: TRBV7-2; abundance: many; j_gene: TRBJ2-3; CDR3aa: CASSKRAGASTDTQYF; CDR3nt: TGTGCCAGCAGCAAAAGGGCAGGGGCTAGCACAGATACGCAGTATTTT
d_gene: .; v_gene: TRBV7-2; abundance: few; j_gene: TRBJ2-5; CDR3aa: CASSLPSGGVLQETQYF; CDR3nt: TGTGCCAGCAGCTTACCCTCGGGGGGCGTCCTCCAAGAGACCCAGTACTTC
d_gene: .; v_gene: TRBV2; abundance: many; j_gene: TRBJ1-5; CDR3aa: CASSEWGVSNQPQHF; CDR3nt: TGTGCCAGCAGTGAATGGGGCGTTAGCAATCAGCCCCAGCATTTT
d_gene: .; v_gene: TRBV19; abundance: .; j_gene: TRBJ1-2; CDR3aa: CAPSSRGPDYGYTF; CDR3nt: TGTGCCCCATCATCCCGGGGGCCCGACTATGGCTACACCTTC
d_gene: .; v_gene: TRBV9; abundance: many; j_gene: TRBJ2-3; CDR3aa: CASSPQRRSSTDTQYF; CDR3nt: TGTGCCAGCAGCCCACAGCGGAGGTCTAGCACAGATACGCAGTATTTT
d_gene: TRBD2; v_gene: TRBV28; abundance: many; j_gene: TRBJ2-7; CDR3aa: CASSLETSGYEQYF; CDR3nt: TGTGCCAGCAGTTTGGAGACTAGCGGCTACGAGCAGTACTTC
d_gene: .; v_gene: TRBV7-8; abundance: many; j_gene: TRBJ1-6; CDR3aa: CASSLATRGPLYNSPLHF; CDR3nt: TGTGCCAGCAGCTTAGCGACCAGGGGCCCTCTCTATAATTCACCCCTCCACTTT
d_gene: TRBD1; v_gene: TRBV29-1; abundance: many; j_gene: TRBJ2-3; CDR3aa: CSVNRDRVTDTQYF; CDR3nt: TGCAGCGTTAACCGGGACAGGGTGACAGATACGCAGTATTTT
d_gene: TRBD1; v_gene: TRBV7-2; abundance: many; j_gene: TRBJ2-4; CDR3aa: CASSVLSGGDIQYF; CDR3nt: TGTGCCAGCAGCGTACTCTCAGGGGGAGACATTCAGTACTTC
d_gene: TRBD2; v_gene: TRBV7-9; abundance: many; j_gene: TRBJ2-7; CDR3aa: CASSSFKTSGGDEQYF; CDR3nt: TGTGCCAGCAGCTCGTTCAAGACTAGCGGAGGAGACGAGCAGTACTTC
d_gene: TRBD2; v_gene: TRBV20-1; abundance: many; j_gene: TRBJ2-3; CDR3aa: CSATPPGLAGYPF; CDR3nt: TGCAGTGCTACACCCCCGGGACTAGCAGGTTACCCTTTT
d_gene: .; v_gene: TRBV9; abundance: many; j_gene: TRBJ2-5; CDR3aa: CASSVDRWETQYF; CDR3nt: TGTGCCAGCAGCGTCGACAGGTGGGAGACCCAGTACTTC
d_gene: .; v_gene: TRBV24-1; abundance: .; j_gene: TRBJ2-3; CDR3aa: CATRGVSTDTQYF; CDR3nt: TGTGCCACCAGGGGAGTTAGCACAGATACGCAGTATTTT
d_gene: .; v_gene: TRBV5-4; abundance: many; j_gene: TRBJ2-3; CDR3aa: CASSLSGGGDTQYF; CDR3nt: TGTGCCAGCAGCTTGAGTGGGGGCGGAGATACGCAGTATTTT
d_gene: TRBD2; v_gene: TRBV10-3; abundance: many; j_gene: TRBJ2-5; CDR3aa: CAISELAGGPVEETQYF; CDR3nt: TGTGCCATCAGTGAACTAGCGGGGGGGCCGGTGGAAGAGACCCAGTACTTC
d_gene: TRBD1; v_gene: TRBV4-3; abundance: many; j_gene: TRBJ2-5; CDR3aa: CASSHYGTGLNGETQYF; CDR3nt: TGCGCCAGCAGCCATTACGGGACAGGGCTAAATGGGGAGACCCAGTACTTC
d_gene: TRBD1; v_gene: TRBV10-3; abundance: few; j_gene: TRBJ2-7; CDR3aa: CAISESGRPGGSYEQYF; CDR3nt: TGTGCCATCAGTGAGTCGGGTCGGCCAGGGGGCTCCTACGAGCAGTACTTC
d_gene: TRBD2; v_gene: TRBV6-5; abundance: many; j_gene: TRBJ2-5; CDR3aa: CASSYLAGEDTQYF; CDR3nt: TGTGCCAGCAGTTACTTAGCGGGTGAAGATACCCAGTACTTC